This entry concerns a single TCR beta chain. Its matching antigen is unknown. Construction of the TCRbeta library involved unique molecular identifiers. TCRdb ran MiXCR on the PCR reads and lists one entry per CDR3 protein. The repertoire consists of about 440,000 distinct CDR3 sequences, with 43% occurring once and the leading ten covering under 35%. The sample belongs to a study of T-cell reconstitution after alpha-beta-depleted transplantation in children. CDR1 is SNHLY, CDR2 FYNNEI, per germline. Trimming took 6 bases from V and 7 from J, leaving 18 bases between them. CDR3 length equals 14 residues. Findings of the study overall: Where alpha-beta T cells came from about two months after transplant was reportedly several hundred expanded graft clones.

The V and J genes are TRBV2 and TRBJ2-5; D might be TRBD1 or TRBD2, each matching 6 bases. The receptor was derived from a girl aged 2 to 10 with aplastic anemia, due to receive a stem cell transplant. This material consisted of PBMCs, taken before TCRalphabeta/CD19-depleted stem cell transplant. The DNA of the CDR3 is TGTGCCAGCAGCTTTAAGGGGGGAAGGTGGACCCAGTACTTC. Protein: CASSFKGGRWTQYF.